Detailed here is one T cell receptor (beta chain). Its antigen target is currently unknown. No clone much larger than this one lies a single base away; base qualities are absent. Libraries were made using RT-PCR. Data came from an Illumina HiSeq 2500. TCRdb handled the public reads itself, with Q25 trimming in fastp and clone calling in MiXCR, and kept productive beta chains. When rows share a CDR3 protein, they turn into one entry using the most common DNA and genes. The sample table holds fewer than 400,000 distinct CDR3 sequences, of which 20% to 25% were seen once. The ten top clones hold approximately 10% of the sample. This entry belongs to a study of response to subunit inactivated influenza vaccine (dated by TCRdb to 2016 to 2018). Turning to the overall study: Deep quantitative T cell receptor repertoire profiling was used in the study to track responses to a trivalent subunit inactivated influenza vaccine.

The CDR3 sequence holds 16 residues, the cysteine and phenylalanine included. The retained sequence is limited to the CDR3, 48 bases, with the frame set at the first base. In the germline V gene (reference sequence), CDR1 corresponds to SGHNT and CDR2 to YYREEE. Trimming removed 0 bases from V and 0 bases from J, leaving 13 bases between the germline ends. Overall study outcomes, separate from this receptor: It was suggested by the authors that each seasonal influenza vaccination may recruit only a limited number of new T cells.

This receptor chain uses TRBV5-4 and TRBJ2-7, with the D gene not confidently named. The sequence was obtained from a man aged 50-75 years who received an inactivated influenza vaccine. Donor details come from another sample of the same person, matched by shared clones. Sample: PBMCs from blood, taken about 20 months after vaccination. The CDR3 corresponds to CASSLGVLASSYEQYF. The base sequence is TGTGCCAGCAGCTTGGGTGTTCTTGCCAGCTCCTACGAGCAGTACTTC.